This TCR beta chain was documented in a study of T cell repertoires in cytomegalovirus infection. Study details: Peptides in the study included HLA-C-restricted and HLA-B-restricted CMV epitopes. Matching HLA type, along with CMV infection, was indicated by public TCR beta signatures.

V dropped 8 bases and J dropped 10 bases, with 21 bases sitting between them. Germline CDR1 reads SGHVS; CDR2 reads FNYEAQ. This CDR3 is built from 14 residues. Study results and limitations: There were HLA-C-restricted CMV-specific TCR beta clonotypes dominating the ex vivo response. The cumulative frequency of public TCR beta families distinguished individuals who carried CMV together with the relevant HLA.

This clonotype was detected only a few times. No antigen is known for it. MiXCR, applied by TCRdb to the reads, yields one record per CDR3 protein. The profile shows 550,000 to 700,000 distinct CDR3 sequences, about 39% of them singletons. The V gene is TRBV7-6, the J gene TRBJ2-1, with TRBD2 as a possible D gene (6 bases). The TCR originated in a human donor in good health (CMV status not recorded). Some clones in this sample may be carry-over from other donors' samples. Here the sequenced sample was cultured PBMCs, taken from culture after CMV antigen stimulation. CDR3 DNA sequence: TGTGCCAGCGGTTGGGGGGTTCCCTCCGGGGAGCAGTTCTTC. Protein sequence: CASGWGVPSGEQFF.